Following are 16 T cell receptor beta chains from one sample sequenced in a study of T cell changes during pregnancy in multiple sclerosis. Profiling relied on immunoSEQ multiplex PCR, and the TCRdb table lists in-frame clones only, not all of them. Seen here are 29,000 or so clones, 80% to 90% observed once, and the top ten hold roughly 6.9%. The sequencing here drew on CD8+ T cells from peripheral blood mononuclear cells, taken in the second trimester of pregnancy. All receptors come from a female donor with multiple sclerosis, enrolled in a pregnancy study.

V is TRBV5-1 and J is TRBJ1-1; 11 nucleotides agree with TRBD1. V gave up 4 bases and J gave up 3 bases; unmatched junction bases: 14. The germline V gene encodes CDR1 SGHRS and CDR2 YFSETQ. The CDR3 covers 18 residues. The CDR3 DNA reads TGCGCCAGCAGCCTGGGACAGGGGGGAGATACTAGGGACACTGAAGCTTTCTTT. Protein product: CASSLGQGGDTRDTEAFF.

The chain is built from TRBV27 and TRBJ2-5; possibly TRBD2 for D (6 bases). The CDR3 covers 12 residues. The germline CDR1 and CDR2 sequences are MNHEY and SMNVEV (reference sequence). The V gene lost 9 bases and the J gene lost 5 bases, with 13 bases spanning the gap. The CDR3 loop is CASWDSPETQYF. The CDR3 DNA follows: TGTGCCAGTTGGGACTCCCCGGAGACCCAGTACTTC.

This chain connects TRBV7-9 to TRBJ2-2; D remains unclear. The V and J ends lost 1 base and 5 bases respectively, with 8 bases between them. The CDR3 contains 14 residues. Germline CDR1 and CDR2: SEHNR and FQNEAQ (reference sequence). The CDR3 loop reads CASSLGAGTGELFF. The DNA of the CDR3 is TGTGCCAGCAGCTTAGGTGCCGGGACCGGGGAGCTGTTTTTT.

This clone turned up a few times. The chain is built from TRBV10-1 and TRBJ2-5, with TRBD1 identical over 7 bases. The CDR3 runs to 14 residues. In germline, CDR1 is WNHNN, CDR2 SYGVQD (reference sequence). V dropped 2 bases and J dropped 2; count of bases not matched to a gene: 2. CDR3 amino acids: CASSELRGQETQYF. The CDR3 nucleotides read TGCGCCAGCAGTGAGCTCAGGGGGCAAGAGACCCAGTACTTC.

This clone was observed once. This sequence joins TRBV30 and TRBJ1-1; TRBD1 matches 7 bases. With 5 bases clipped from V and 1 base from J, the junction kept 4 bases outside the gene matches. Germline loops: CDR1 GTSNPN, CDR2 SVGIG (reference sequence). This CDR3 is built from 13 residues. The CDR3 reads CAWEGQPNTEAFF. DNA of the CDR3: TGTGCCTGGGAGGGACAGCCGAACACTGAAGCTTTCTTT.

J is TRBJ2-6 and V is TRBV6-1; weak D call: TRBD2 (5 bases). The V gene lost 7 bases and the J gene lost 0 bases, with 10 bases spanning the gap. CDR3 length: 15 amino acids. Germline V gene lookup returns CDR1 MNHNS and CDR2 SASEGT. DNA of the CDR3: TGTGCCAGCAACGGAGGACCCTCTGGGGCCAACGTCCTGACTTTC. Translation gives CASNGGPSGANVLTF.

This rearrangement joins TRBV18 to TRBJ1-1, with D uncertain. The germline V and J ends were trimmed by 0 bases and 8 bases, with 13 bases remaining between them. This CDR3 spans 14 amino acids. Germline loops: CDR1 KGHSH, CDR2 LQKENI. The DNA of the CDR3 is TGTGCCAGCTCACCACCGGTAGATTTTGAGGAAGCTTTCTTT. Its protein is CASSPPVDFEEAFF.

The CDR3 reads CASSPRQGETQYF. In DNA form, the CDR3 reads TGTGCCAGTAGCCCACGGCAGGGGGAGACCCAGTACTTC. This sequence joins TRBV19 and TRBJ2-5, with a possible D match to TRBD1 (6 bases). Trimming stripped 6 bases from V and 5 bases from J, with 13 bases between. CDR1 is LNHDA and CDR2 is SQIVND in the germline V gene (reference sequence). The CDR3 extends over 13 amino acids.

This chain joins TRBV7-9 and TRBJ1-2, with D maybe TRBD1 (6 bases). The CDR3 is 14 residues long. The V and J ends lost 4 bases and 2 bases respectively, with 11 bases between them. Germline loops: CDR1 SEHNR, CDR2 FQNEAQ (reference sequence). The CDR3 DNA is TGTGCCAGCAGCTCACAGGGATTAAACTATGGCTACACCTTC. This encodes CASSSQGLNYGYTF.

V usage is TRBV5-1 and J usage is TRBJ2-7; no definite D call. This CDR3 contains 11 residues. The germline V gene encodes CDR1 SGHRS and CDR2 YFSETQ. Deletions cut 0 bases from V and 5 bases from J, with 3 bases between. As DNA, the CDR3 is TGCGCCAGCAGCTTGGCCAACGAGCAGTACTTC. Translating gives CASSLANEQYF.

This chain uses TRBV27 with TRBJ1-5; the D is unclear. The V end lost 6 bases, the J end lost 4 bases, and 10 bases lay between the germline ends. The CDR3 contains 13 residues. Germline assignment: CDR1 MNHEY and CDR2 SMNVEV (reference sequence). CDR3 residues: CASSPSGNQPQHF. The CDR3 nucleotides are TGTGCCAGCAGCCCGTCGGGGAATCAGCCCCAGCATTTT.

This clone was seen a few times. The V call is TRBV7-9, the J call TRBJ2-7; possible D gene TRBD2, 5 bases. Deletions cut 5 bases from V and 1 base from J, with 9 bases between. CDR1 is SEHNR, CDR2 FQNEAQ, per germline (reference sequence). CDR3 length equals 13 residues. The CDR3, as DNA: TGTGCCAGCAGCACCGGGGAATCCTACGAGCAGTACTTC. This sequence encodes CASSTGESYEQYF.

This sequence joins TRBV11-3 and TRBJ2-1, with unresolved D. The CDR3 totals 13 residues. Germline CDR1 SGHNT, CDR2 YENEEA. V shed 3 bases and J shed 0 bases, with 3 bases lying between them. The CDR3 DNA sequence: TGTGCCAGCAGCTTCTACTCCTACAATGAGCAGTTCTTC. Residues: CASSFYSYNEQFF.

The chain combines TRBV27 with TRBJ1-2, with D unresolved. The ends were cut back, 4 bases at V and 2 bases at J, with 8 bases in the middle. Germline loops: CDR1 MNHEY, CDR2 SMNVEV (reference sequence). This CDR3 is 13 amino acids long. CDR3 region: CASSSRGNYGYTF. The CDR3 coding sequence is TGTGCCAGCAGTTCTCGCGGGAACTATGGCTACACCTTC.

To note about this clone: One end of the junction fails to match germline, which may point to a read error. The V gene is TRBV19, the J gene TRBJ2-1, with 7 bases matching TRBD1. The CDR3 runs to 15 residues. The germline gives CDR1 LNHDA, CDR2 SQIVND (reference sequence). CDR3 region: CASGIDREGINEQFF. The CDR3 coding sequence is TGTGCCAGTGGTATAGACAGGGAAGGTATCAATGAGCAGTTCTTC.

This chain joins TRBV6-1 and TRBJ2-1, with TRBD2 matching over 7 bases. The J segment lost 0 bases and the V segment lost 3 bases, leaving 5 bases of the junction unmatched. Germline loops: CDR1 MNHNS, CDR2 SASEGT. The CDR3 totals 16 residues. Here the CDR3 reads CASSDAGGGSYNEQFF. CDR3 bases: TGTGCCAGCAGTGATGCGGGCGGGGGCTCCTACAATGAGCAGTTCTTC.